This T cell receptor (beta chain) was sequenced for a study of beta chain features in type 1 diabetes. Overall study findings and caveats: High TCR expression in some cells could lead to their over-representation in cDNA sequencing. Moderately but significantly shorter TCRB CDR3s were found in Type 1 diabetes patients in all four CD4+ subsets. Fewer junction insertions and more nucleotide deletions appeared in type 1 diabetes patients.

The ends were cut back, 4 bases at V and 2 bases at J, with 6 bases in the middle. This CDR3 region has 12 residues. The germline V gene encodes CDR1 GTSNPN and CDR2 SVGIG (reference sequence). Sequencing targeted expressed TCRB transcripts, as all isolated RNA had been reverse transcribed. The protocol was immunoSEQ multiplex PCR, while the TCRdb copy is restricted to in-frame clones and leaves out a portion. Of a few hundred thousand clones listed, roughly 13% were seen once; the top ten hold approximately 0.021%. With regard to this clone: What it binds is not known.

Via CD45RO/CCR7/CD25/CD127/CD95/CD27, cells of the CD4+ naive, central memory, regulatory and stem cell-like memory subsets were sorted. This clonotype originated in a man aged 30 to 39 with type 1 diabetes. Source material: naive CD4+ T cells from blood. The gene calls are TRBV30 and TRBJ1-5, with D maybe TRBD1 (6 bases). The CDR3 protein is CAWNRGNQPQHF. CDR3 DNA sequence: TGTGCCTGGAACAGGGGCAATCAGCCCCAGCATTTT.